These T cell receptor beta chains were read from a single sample in a study of T-cell reconstitution after alpha-beta-depleted transplantation in children. In TCRdb, the PCR reads were re-called with MiXCR into one record per CDR3 protein. This sample has 250,000 or so distinct CDR3 sequences, with under 9.5% found just once. The sample consisted of PBMCs, mostly from graft donor cells, taken 180 days after TCRalphabeta/CD19-depleted stem cell transplant. These receptors were obtained from a male patient younger than 18 who had a stem cell transplant for acute lymphoblastic leukemia, so the T cells may come from the graft donor. Each CDR3 is given with its conserved first and last residue. The D gene is left open where the match is weak. Expanded clones are given a class, and other clones once, few, many or no size at all.

>medium-sized|TRBJ2-5|.|TRBV20-1
CSASPGTSEETQYF
TGCAGTGCTTCTCCGGGGACGTCGGAAGAGACCCAGTACTTC
>many|TRBJ2-1|.|TRBV24-1
CATDRGIPGNEQFF
TGTGCCACCGACCGGGGCATACCAGGGAATGAGCAGTTCTTC
>many|TRBJ1-1|.|TRBV12-3/TRBV12-4
CASSLVGMVF
TGTGCCAGCAGTTTGGTGGGAATGGTGTTC
>many|TRBJ2-1|.|TRBV19
CASSIDPKFKEQFF
TGTGCCAGTAGTATAGATCCGAAGTTCAAGGAGCAGTTCTTC
>many|TRBJ2-7|TRBD2|TRBV3-1
CASSQRTSGDYEQYF
TGTGCCAGCAGCCAAAGGACTAGCGGGGACTACGAGCAGTACTTC
>many|TRBJ1-1|.|TRBV11-2
CASSPLRGVGTEAFF
TGTGCCAGCAGCCCACTCCGGGGGGTGGGCACTGAAGCTTTCTTT
>many|TRBJ2-1|TRBD2|TRBV5-6
CASSTGLAGASYNEQFF
TGTGCCAGCAGCACGGGACTAGCGGGGGCCTCCTACAATGAGCAGTTCTTC
>many|TRBJ2-1|TRBD1|TRBV28
CASSPTDRGAYNEQFF
TGTGCCAGCAGTCCGACGGACAGGGGCGCCTACAATGAGCAGTTCTTC
>many|TRBJ1-2|.|TRBV6-1
CASSEGRPYGYTF
TGTGCCAGCAGTGAAGGACGCCCCTATGGCTACACCTTC
>many|TRBJ2-4|.|TRBV29-1
CSAQEDKNIQYF
TGCAGCGCTCAGGAGGACAAAAACATTCAGTACTTC
>many|TRBJ2-7|.|TRBV27
CASKNPGKLDEQYF
TGTGCCAGCAAGAACCCAGGGAAACTCGACGAGCAGTACTTC
>many|TRBJ2-1|TRBD1|TRBV9
CASTVGTGIYNEQFF
TGTGCCAGCACCGTTGGGACAGGGATTTACAATGAGCAGTTCTTC
>many|TRBJ1-1|TRBD1|TRBV6-1
CASTTQGANTEAFF
TGTGCCAGCACCACACAGGGGGCGAACACTGAAGCTTTCTTT
>.|TRBJ1-3|.|TRBV11-2
CASSLLRRDGNTIYF
TGTGCCAGCAGCTTACTCAGGAGGGACGGAAACACCATATATTTT
>many|TRBJ1-2|TRBD1|TRBV20-1
CSARRTGGDGYTF
TGCAGTGCTAGGCGGACAGGTGGGGATGGCTACACCTTC
>many|TRBJ1-4|.|TRBV4-3
CASSSDSRNEKLFF
TGCGCCAGCAGCTCTGACAGTCGTAATGAAAAACTGTTTTTT
>many|TRBJ2-3|.|TRBV7-9
CASSLKVPSRGSDTQYF
TGTGCCAGCAGCTTAAAGGTCCCAAGTAGGGGCAGTGATACGCAGTATTTT
>many|TRBJ2-5|.|TRBV24-1
CATSDERTPEGDQYF
TGTGCCACCAGTGATGAGCGTACTCCAGAAGGAGACCAGTACTTC
>many|TRBJ1-3|.|TRBV18
CASSPTPDSGNTIYF
TGTGCCAGCTCACCTACCCCCGACTCTGGAAACACCATATATTTT
>.|TRBJ1-3|.|TRBV9
CASSVGVSGNTIYF
TGTGCCAGCAGCGTGGGGGTCTCTGGAAACACCATATATTTT
>.|TRBJ2-5|TRBD2|TRBV9
CASSVEGRGTQYF
TGTGCCAGCAGCGTAGAGGGGAGGGGGACCCAGTACTTC
>many|TRBJ2-1|TRBD1|TRBV5-1
CASSLADRANEQFF
TGCGCCAGCAGCTTGGCAGACAGGGCCAATGAGCAGTTCTTC
>many|TRBJ1-5|.|TRBV12-3/TRBV12-4
CASSLGQGLGSNQPQHF
TGTGCCAGCAGTTTAGGTCAGGGGCTCGGTAGCAATCAGCCCCAGCATTTT
>many|TRBJ2-5|.|TRBV24-1
CATSDFGAGLETQYF
TGTGCCACCAGTGATTTTGGAGCAGGGCTGGAGACCCAGTACTTC
>many|TRBJ1-1|.|TRBV2
CASSESGYYTEAFF
TGTGCCAGCAGTGAGTCCGGGTATTACACTGAAGCTTTCTTT
>many|TRBJ1-6|.|TRBV20-1
CSALPSTGLYNSPLHF
TGCAGTGCTCTACCTTCGACAGGCCTATATAATTCACCCCTCCACTTT
>many|TRBJ2-4|.|TRBV20-1
CSASGIAKNIQYF
TGCAGTGCTAGCGGGATAGCCAAAAACATTCAGTACTTC
>many|TRBJ2-1|TRBD2|TRBV24-1
CATSDFGTSGPEQFF
TGTGCCACCAGTGATTTCGGGACTAGCGGTCCTGAGCAGTTCTTC
>many|TRBJ2-5|TRBD2|TRBV3-1
CASSQRGGETQYF
TGTGCCAGCAGCCAACGGGGGGGGGAGACCCAGTACTTC
>many|TRBJ2-7|TRBD1|TRBV12-3/TRBV12-4
CASSWLGGPYEQYF
TGTGCCAGCAGTTGGCTAGGGGGCCCCTACGAGCAGTACTTC
>many|TRBJ2-7|.|TRBV28
CASSPLGAGHYEQYF
TGTGCCAGCAGTCCCCTGGGGGCGGGGCACTACGAGCAGTACTTC
>many|TRBJ2-5|.|TRBV7-8
CASSPGWVAIGGETQYF
TGTGCCAGCAGCCCCGGTTGGGTAGCAATTGGAGGAGAGACCCAGTACTTC
>many|TRBJ2-3|.|TRBV24-1
CATSYTASTDTQYF
TGTGCCACCAGTTACACGGCTAGCACAGATACGCAGTATTTT
>many|TRBJ2-7|.|TRBV4-1
CASSQDSGRSYEQYF
TGCGCCAGCAGCCAAGATTCCGGACGTTCCTACGAGCAGTACTTC
>many|TRBJ2-3|TRBD1|TRBV11-2
CASSLPDREGSTDTQYF
TGTGCCAGCAGCTTACCCGACAGGGAAGGGAGCACAGATACGCAGTATTTT
>many|TRBJ2-3|.|TRBV7-2
CASSLGEVAWATDTQYF
TGTGCCAGCAGCCTAGGGGAAGTAGCCTGGGCCACAGATACGCAGTATTTT
>many|TRBJ1-3|.|TRBV5-1
CASSLAASSGNTIYF
TGCGCCAGCAGCTTGGCCGCCAGCTCTGGAAACACCATATATTTT
>many|TRBJ2-1|TRBD2|TRBV7-3
CASSLDPAGVANEQFF
TGTGCCAGCAGCTTAGATCCAGCGGGAGTGGCGAATGAGCAGTTCTTC
>many|TRBJ2-3|.|TRBV5-1
CASSFTDTQYF
TGTGCCAGCAGCTTCACAGATACGCAGTATTTT
>many|TRBJ2-7|TRBD2|TRBV5-6
CASSFGTSGTRDEQYF
TGTGCCAGCAGCTTCGGGACTAGCGGGACGAGGGACGAGCAGTACTTC
>.|TRBJ2-1|TRBD2|TRBV10-3
CAIKRGGGGYNEQFF
TGTGCCATCAAGAGGGGCGGGGGGGGCTACAATGAGCAGTTCTTC
>many|TRBJ2-1|.|TRBV6-2/TRBV6-3
CASSGPYNEQFF
TGTGCCAGCAGTGGCCCCTACAATGAGCAGTTCTTC
>few|TRBJ2-7|TRBD1|TRBV6-1
CASSLNQGAPYEQYF
TGTGCCAGCAGTCTCAACCAGGGGGCACCCTACGAGCAGTACTTC
>many|TRBJ1-5|.|TRBV7-2
CASSLAPERNQPQHF
TGTGCCAGCAGCTTAGCGCCGGAGCGCAATCAGCCCCAGCATTTT
>many|TRBJ2-2|TRBD1|TRBV4-3
CASSQESQGNGELFF
TGCGCCAGCAGCCAAGAATCACAGGGGAACGGGGAGCTGTTTTTT
>many|TRBJ2-5|.|TRBV29-1
CSVDRAQETQYF
TGCAGCGTTGACCGGGCCCAAGAGACCCAGTACTTC
>many|TRBJ2-2|TRBD2|TRBV4-1
CASSQEWTSGRANTGELFF
TGCGCCAGCAGCCAAGAGTGGACTAGCGGGAGGGCAAACACCGGGGAGCTGTTTTTT
>many|TRBJ2-1|TRBD2|TRBV19
CASSILAGAGNEQFF
TGTGCCAGTAGTATTCTGGCGGGAGCAGGGAATGAGCAGTTCTTC
>many|TRBJ1-2|.|TRBV29-1
CSVVLPGYGYTF
TGCAGCGTTGTCCTTCCCGGCTATGGCTACACCTTC
>many|TRBJ2-4|.|TRBV7-2
CASSSDGGHIQYF
TGTGCCAGCAGCTCAGATGGAGGGCACATTCAGTACTTC